Below, one T cell receptor beta chain is given with its context. Its antigen is as yet unknown. The treatment was: roughly 11-day PBMC culture with coronavirus spike peptide pools or control peptides (ViraFEST assay). From the unexposed donor, CD4+ T cells were collected ahead of the COVID-19 pandemic (2011-2018). This record belongs to a study of vaccination and CD4 T cells after COVID-19. Turning to the study itself: Spike peptides, overlapping and drawn from SARS-CoV-2, HCoV-NL63, HCoV-OC43 and HCoV-229E, were used to stimulate cells. General study results and limits: Only after vaccination were a median approximately 86% of convalescents' reactive clones seen.

CDR3 length: 13 amino acids. Looked up from germline, CDR1 is WNHNN and CDR2 is SYGVQD (reference sequence). V was pared by 3 bases and J by 3 bases, with 9 bases between. The study sequenced cultured CD4+ T cell DNA using the Oncomine TCR Beta short-read assay. TCRdb called the PCR reads again in MiXCR, with one record for every CDR3 protein. The sample has 1,500 to 2,500 distinct CDR3 sequences, approximately 20% seen once. The TCR was taken from a human donor in good health. Material: CD4+ T cells from blood, cultured in vitro. V usage is TRBV10-1 and J usage is TRBJ2-7; no reliable D call. The CDR3 DNA reads as TGCGCCAGCAGTGAATCCTCCGGCTACGAGCAGTACTTC. Its protein product is CASSESSGYEQYF.